The present T cell receptor (beta chain) was sequenced within a study of blood T cell repertoires in COVID-19. Produced via immunoSEQ multiplex PCR; TCRdb's table is partial and in-frame only. The sample shows approximately 240,000 clones, roughly 90% of them seen only once. The sequence derives from a woman aged 30 to 39 with acute COVID-19. The specimen sequenced was PBMCs or T cells enriched from blood (not recorded which).

CDR3: CASNSWYEQYF. In DNA form, the CDR3 reads TGTGCCAGCAACAGCTGGTACGAGCAGTACTTC. The gene calls are TRBV6-5 and TRBJ2-7, with no clear D. CDR3 size: 11 residues. CDR1 and CDR2 from the germline V gene are MNHEY and SVGAGI. The V end was cut by 7 bases, the J end by 4 bases, with 8 bases between.